This T cell receptor beta chain is from a study of shared clonotypes between healthy human individuals. Study results and caveats: Rarefaction curves obtained for sorted subsets showed sequencing incomplete despite large depth.

With regard to this clone: Its antigen is undetermined.

Repertoires were generated with immunoSEQ multiplex PCR, while TCRdb's copy carries only in-frame clones and drops some. Of about 2.3 million clones in the sample, just under 95% were seen once. V shed 0 bases and J shed 6 bases, with 10 bases lying between them. CDR1 is SGDLS, CDR2 YYNGEE, per germline. The CDR3 has 14 residues. The chain uses TRBV9 and TRBJ2-1; D gene unclear. This sequence was found in a man between 18 and 29 years old in good health. Some clones in this sample may be carry-over from other donors' samples. Sequencing used naive CD4+ T cells from PBMCs. Specified subset: CD45RA+ positively selected. The CDR3 sequence is CASSVVAGGNEQFF. CDR3 nucleotide sequence: TGTGCCAGCAGCGTAGTCGCAGGCGGCAATGAGCAGTTCTTC. The entire variable domain, with the rest obtained from reference TRBV9 and TRBJ2-1, is as follows: DSGVTQTPKHLITATGQRVTLRCSPRSGDLSVYWYQQSLDQGLQFLIQYYNGEERAKGNILERFSAQQFPDLHSELNLSSLELGDSALYFCASSVVAGGNEQFFGPGTRLTVL.